These 30 T cell receptor beta chains were all obtained from the same sample, sequenced in a study of shared clonotypes between healthy human individuals. Data came from immunoSEQ multiplex PCR; TCRdb stores just in-frame clones and leaves some out. The sample consists of 2 million to 2.5 million clones, just under 95% of them appearing once. The sequenced material came from naive CD4+ T cells from PBMCs. This sample's subset: CD45RA+ positively selected. Receptors were obtained from a man between 18 and 35 years old in good health. Some clones in this sample may be carry-over from other donors' samples.

This sequence joins TRBV10-3 and TRBJ2-3, with D unresolved. The CDR3 spans 14 residues. Deletions cut 6 bases from V and 4 bases from J, with 14 bases between. Germline loops: CDR1 ENHRY, CDR2 SYGVKD. CDR3 nucleotide sequence: TGTGCCATCAGCCGTACCCCCCTGGCAGATACGCAGTATTTT. Its translation: CAISRTPLADTQYF.

This clone has only one observation. The V and J genes are TRBV28 and TRBJ2-7, with 11 bases identical to TRBD1. CDR3 size: 14 residues. CDR1 is MDHEN, CDR2 SYDVKM, per germline. The trim removed 6 bases at V and 2 bases at J, leaving 3 bases unmatched. The CDR3 coding sequence is TGTGCCAGCAGGTCGGGACAGGGGGCCTACGAGCAGTACTTC. It is translated as CASRSGQGAYEQYF.

The chain couples TRBV30 to TRBJ1-6; D remains unclear. Germline V CDR1 and CDR2: GTSNPN, SVGIG (reference sequence). The CDR3 contains 14 residues. Deletions cut 0 bases from V and 8 bases from J, with 11 bases between. The CDR3: CAWSVAGGDSPLHF. CDR3 nucleotides: TGTGCCTGGAGTGTGGCCGGCGGGGATTCACCCCTCCACTTT. Together with reference TRBV30 and TRBJ1-6, the CDR3 gives the full variable domain: SQTIHQWPATLVQPVGSPLSLECTVEGTSNPNLYWYRQAAGRGLQLLFYSVGIGQISSEVPQNLSASRPQDRQFILSSKKLLLSDSGFYLCAWSVAGGDSPLHFGNGTRLTVT.

The chain carries TRBV28 and TRBJ2-3, with 11 bases matching TRBD2. Germline V gene lookup returns CDR1 MDHEN and CDR2 SYDVKM. V shed 2 bases and J 9 bases; nucleotides not matched to a gene: 7. The CDR3 extends over 15 amino acids. The CDR3 DNA reads as TGTGCCAGCAGTTTAAGTAGCGGGAGGGCCGAAACGCAGTATTTT. Translation gives CASSLSSGRAETQYF.

This chain uses TRBV7-2 with TRBJ2-7, with unresolved D. This CDR3 spans 14 amino acids. Trimming took 3 bases from V and 2 from J, leaving 11 bases between them. The germline V gene has CDR1 SGHTA and CDR2 FQGNSA. CDR3 sequence (DNA): TGTGCCAGCAGCTTTGGGATAGGTACCTACGAGCAGTACTTC. Its protein product is CASSFGIGTYEQYF.

This chain uses TRBV5-4 with TRBJ2-6; D is uncertain. Trimming took 6 bases from V and 0 from J, leaving 19 bases between them. CDR1 and CDR2 (germline): SGHNT, YYREEE (reference sequence). CDR3 length: 18 residues. As DNA, the CDR3 is TGTGCCAGCACCCCCGGTGGGCAGCCTAACTCTGGGGCCAACGTCCTGACTTTC. Its translation is CASTPGGQPNSGANVLTF.

V is TRBV15 and J is TRBJ2-1; 7 bases match TRBD2. V shed 3 bases, J shed 0 bases, and the junction held 5 bases outside the gene matches. The germline gives CDR1 LNHNV, CDR2 YYDKDF (reference sequence). The CDR3 consists of 16 residues. The CDR3 spells CATSRSGGGSYNEQFF. The CDR3 DNA is TGTGCCACCAGCAGGTCGGGAGGCGGCTCCTACAATGAGCAGTTCTTC.

This chain joins TRBV9 and TRBJ2-5, with 7 bases identical to TRBD2. The V gene's germline CDR1 is SGDLS and CDR2 YYNGEE. J was trimmed by 5 bases and V by 0 bases; bases with no gene match: 7. This CDR3 has 15 residues. In DNA, the CDR3 is TGTGCCAGCAGCGTAGGAGCGGGGAGCGGGGAGACCCAGTACTTC. Translating gives CASSVGAGSGETQYF.

This chain links TRBV6-1 with TRBJ2-5, with D possibly matching TRBD1 (6 bases). This CDR3 has 14 residues. V was clipped by 4 bases and J by 2 bases, with 11 bases between them. In germline, CDR1 is MNHNS, CDR2 SASEGT. The CDR3 reads CASSAWDIQETQYF. CDR3 coding DNA: TGTGCCAGCAGTGCATGGGACATACAAGAGACCCAGTACTTC.

The rearrangement joins TRBV28 to TRBJ1-1, with D maybe TRBD1 (6 bases). Per the germline V gene, CDR1 is MDHEN and CDR2 is SYDVKM. The CDR3 runs 15 residues. Trimming left V 5 bases short and J 6 bases short, with 19 bases between. The CDR3 region is CASSEGDWRSAEAFF. In DNA form, the CDR3 reads TGTGCCAGCAGTGAGGGGGACTGGCGATCGGCTGAAGCTTTCTTT. Supplemented by reference TRBV28 and TRBJ1-1, the full variable domain reads DVKVTQSSRYLVKRTGEKVFLECVQDMDHENMFWYRQDPGLGLRLIYFSYDVKMKEKGDIPEGYSVSREKKERFSLILESASTNQTSMYLCASSEGDWRSAEAFFGQGTRLTVV.

The V and J genes are TRBV6-5 and TRBJ1-2; a possible D gene is TRBD1 (5 bases). Germline-derived CDR1 and CDR2 are MNHEY and SVGAGI. This CDR3 spans 16 amino acids. Trimming cost V 2 bases and J 9 bases, with 22 bases left between them. The CDR3 region is CASSYARTGGIVSYTF. The CDR3 DNA is TGTGCCAGCAGTTACGCTCGGACGGGGGGGATTGTTAGCTACACCTTC.

The genes are TRBV10-3 and TRBJ2-3; no clear D. The CDR3 loop spans 15 amino acids. The V end was cut by 2 bases, the J end by 0 bases, with 9 bases between. Germline CDR1 reads ENHRY; CDR2 reads SYGVKD. CDR3 bases: TGTGCCATCAGTGAGAGTATTGTTAGCACAGATACGCAGTATTTT. This encodes CAISESIVSTDTQYF.

The chain couples TRBV4-1 to TRBJ2-1; 10 bases map to TRBD2. CDR1 is MGHRA, CDR2 YSYEKL, per germline. The junction had 19 bases not matched to a gene; V was cut back by 4 bases and J by 7 bases. The CDR3 has 19 residues. The CDR3 protein is CASSRQVWASGSTTNEQFF. CDR3 bases: TGCGCCAGCAGCCGACAGGTCTGGGCTAGCGGGAGTACGACTAATGAGCAGTTCTTC.

CDR3 DNA: TGTGCCATCAGTGGGGGGACAGGGGGTAATTCACCCCTCCACTTT. It specifies CAISGGTGGNSPLHF. This chain links TRBV10-3 with TRBJ1-6; 11 bases are shared with TRBD1. From germline, CDR1 is ENHRY and CDR2 SYGVKD. CDR3 length: 15 residues. J lost 6 bases, V lost 4 bases, and 2 bases had no gene match.

The chain employs TRBV6-6 and TRBJ2-3; 8 bases are shared with TRBD2. Germline values: CDR1 MNHNY, CDR2 SVGAGI (reference sequence). With 7 bases clipped from V and 0 bases from J, the junction kept 3 bases outside the gene matches. The CDR3 extends over 14 amino acids. In nucleotides, the CDR3 is TGTGCCAGCAAACTAGCGGTTAGCACAGATACGCAGTATTTT. It encodes CASKLAVSTDTQYF.

The chain joins TRBV5-4 to TRBJ2-6; the D gene is possibly TRBD1 (6 bases). The CDR3 loop spans 18 amino acids. Trimming took 4 bases from V and 2 from J, leaving 19 bases between them. Germline assignment: CDR1 SGHNT and CDR2 YYREEE (reference sequence). The chain's CDR3 is CASSPGSRGETGANVLTF. CDR3 coding DNA: TGTGCCAGCAGCCCAGGTTCCAGGGGTGAGACTGGGGCCAACGTCCTGACTTTC.

This rearrangement joins TRBV4-3 to TRBJ2-7; D perhaps matches TRBD2 (6 bases). This CDR3 is built from 16 residues. CDR1 and CDR2 (germline): LGHNA, YSLEER. V lost 4 bases to trimming and J lost 0 bases, with 16 bases between them. CDR3 coding DNA: TGCGCCAGCAGCCCCTCGTGGGGGGAGATCTCCTACGAGCAGTACTTC. Its protein is CASSPSWGEISYEQYF.

The CDR3 loop reads CASSLDGKSYNEQFF. The CDR3 DNA follows: TGTGCCAGCAGCTTAGATGGCAAATCCTACAATGAGCAGTTCTTC. The chain combines TRBV11-3 with TRBJ2-1, with D hard to call. This CDR3 spans 15 amino acids. Trimming cost V 0 bases and J 1 base, with 7 bases left between them. Germline CDR1 and CDR2: SGHNT and YENEEA.

The V and J genes are TRBV27 and TRBJ1-3, with a possible D match to TRBD1 (5 bases). Trimming shortened V by 5 bases and J by 4 bases, and 15 bases separated the two germline ends. Germline CDR1 and CDR2: MNHEY and SMNVEV (reference sequence). The CDR3 loop spans 15 amino acids. This CDR3 reads CASSQSAGPGNTIYF. The CDR3, as DNA: TGTGCCAGCAGTCAATCTGCAGGGCCCGGAAACACCATATATTTT.

The V gene is TRBV6-6, the J gene TRBJ2-7; 8 bases map to TRBD1. The V gene's germline CDR1 is MNHNY and CDR2 SVGAGI (reference sequence). The CDR3 sequence is 15 residues long. The V segment lost 1 base and the J segment 7 bases; nucleotides outside the gene matches: 9. The CDR3 bases are TGTGCCAGCAGTTACTTTTCGACAGGGGTTGGGGAGCAGTACTTC. Its translation is CASSYFSTGVGEQYF.

The V and J genes are TRBV18 and TRBJ1-1, with a possible D match to TRBD1 (5 bases). V was shortened by 4 bases and J by 5 bases, with 11 bases between the two germline ends. CDR1 and CDR2 from the germline V gene are KGHSH and LQKENI. The CDR3 has 13 amino acids. The CDR3, as DNA: TGTGCCAGCTCACTGGGGCCAGTGACTGAAGCTTTCTTT. Protein sequence: CASSLGPVTEAFF.

V is TRBV5-1 and J is TRBJ1-1; TRBD1 might be the D (6 bases). CDR3 length: 16 amino acids. CDR1 and CDR2 (germline): SGHRS, YFSETQ. Trimming cost V 4 bases and J 2 bases, with 18 bases left between them. CDR3 protein: CASSIFPGTSNTEAFF. The CDR3 coding sequence is TGCGCCAGCAGCATATTTCCCGGGACATCTAACACTGAAGCTTTCTTT.

CDR3 in DNA: TGTGCCAGCAGTGAAGGGACTAGCGGGGAGTACGAGCAGTACTTC. Amino acids: CASSEGTSGEYEQYF. V is TRBV6-1 and J is TRBJ2-7; 12 bases align to TRBD2. V trimming: 1 base; J trimming: 4 bases; junction bases outside the gene matches: 2. The germline CDR1 and CDR2 sequences are MNHNS and SASEGT. This CDR3 is 15 amino acids long.

Concerning this clone itself: Other DNA sequences in this specimen translate into the identical CDR3. The chain joins TRBV30 to TRBJ2-1, with unresolved D. The CDR3 is 11 amino acids. Trimming removed 3 bases from V and 4 bases from J, with 4 bases in between. Per germline, CDR1 GTSNPN and CDR2 SVGIG (reference sequence). The CDR3 reads CAWSRYNEQFF. DNA of the CDR3: TGTGCCTGGAGCAGATACAATGAGCAGTTCTTC.

The chain couples TRBV27 to TRBJ2-7, with TRBD1 matching over 10 bases. V dropped 6 bases and J dropped 7; count of bases not matched to a gene: 9. This CDR3 region has 14 residues. Per germline, CDR1 MNHEY and CDR2 SMNVEV (reference sequence). Here the CDR3 reads CASRQGTGVSEQYF. As DNA, the CDR3 is TGTGCCAGCAGACAGGGGACAGGGGTTTCGGAGCAGTACTTC.

The chain links TRBV2 to TRBJ2-2; no clear D gene. The V gene's germline CDR1 is SNHLY and CDR2 FYNNEI. The CDR3 is 13 residues long. The ends were cut back, 6 bases at V and 7 bases at J, with 12 bases in the middle. This chain's CDR3 is CASRTLDGGELFF. The CDR3 coding sequence is TGTGCCAGCAGGACCTTAGATGGCGGGGAGCTGTTTTTT.

Worth noting for this clone: Different DNA sequences within this sample yield the same CDR3. The chain links TRBV5-4 to TRBJ1-4; TRBD1 aligns across 9 bases. The V segment lost 3 bases and the J segment 7 bases; nucleotides outside the gene matches: 4. Germline CDR1 and CDR2: SGHNT and YYREEE (reference sequence). CDR3 length equals 14 residues. The CDR3: CASSSQGAGEKLFF. CDR3 DNA sequence: TGTGCCAGCAGCTCACAGGGGGCGGGTGAAAAACTGTTTTTT.

This sequence joins TRBV7-9 and TRBJ1-2; 7 nucleotides agree with TRBD1. The V and J ends lost 3 bases and 12 bases, in that order; junction bases with no gene match: 13. The CDR3 spans 14 residues. The germline V gene encodes CDR1 SEHNR and CDR2 FQNEAQ (reference sequence). The CDR3 sequence: CASSLSLDRSPNTF. The CDR3 DNA reads as TGTGCCAGCAGCTTGTCCTTGGACAGGTCTCCCAACACCTTC.

With respect to this clone: Other DNA sequences of this sample code for an identical CDR3. V and J are TRBV28 and TRBJ2-2; the match to TRBD1 covers 8 bases. V dropped 0 bases and J dropped 4; count of bases not matched to a gene: 4. Germline V gene sequence: CDR1 MDHEN, CDR2 SYDVKM. This CDR3 has 16 residues. The CDR3 bases are TGTGCCAGCAGTTTATGGCAGGGGGCGGGCACCGGGGAGCTGTTTTTT. It translates to CASSLWQGAGTGELFF.

The V and J genes are TRBV19 and TRBJ2-2; D gene ambiguous. V lost 5 bases and J 1 base, leaving 8 bases between the germline ends. Germline V gene sequence: CDR1 LNHDA, CDR2 SQIVND (reference sequence). CDR3 length: 14 residues. Here the CDR3 reads CASSPAWNTGELFF. The CDR3 coding sequence is TGTGCCAGTAGTCCAGCGTGGAACACCGGGGAGCTGTTTTTT.